This T cell receptor beta chain was found in a study of CD4 T cells in relation to SARS-CoV-2 and coronaviruses. Study background: Controls used an HIV-1 Nef peptide pool or no peptide.

The sample holds a few counts of this clone. Antigen unknown. The repertoire was sequenced with immunoSEQ multiplex PCR; TCRdb's copy has only in-frame clones and lacks some. The sample contains roughly 25,000 clones, 77% of which appear only once. The trim removed 4 bases at V and 1 base at J, leaving 3 bases unmatched. This CDR3 has 15 amino acids. Germline CDR1 is LNHDA and CDR2 is SQIVND (reference sequence). Unexposed donor CD4+ T cells date from about 2011-2018, before the COVID-19 pandemic. CD4+ T cells were isolated from the cells after around eleven days of culture. Testing used SARS-CoV-2 S/N and four cold-coronavirus spikes on unexposed-donor CD4+ T cells, cells permitting. PBMCs were plated at a few million per well in IL-2-containing medium.

The specimen was CD4+ T cells from PBMCs, cultured in vitro. The chain couples TRBV19 to TRBJ2-3; 9 bases match TRBD2. The origin of this receptor is a human donor in good health. CDR3 DNA: TGTGCCAGTAGTACGAGCGGGGGGCGCACAGATACGCAGTATTTT. This gives the protein CASSTSGGRTDTQYF.